Listed below are T cell receptor beta chains from one sample, sequenced in a study of technical replicates of blood from a handful of donors. Data came from immunoSEQ multiplex PCR; TCRdb stores just in-frame clones and leaves some out. The table includes 65,000 to 80,000 clones, 95% to 98% detected once. Material: T cells isolated from PBMCs. The receptors stem from a human donor in good health. CDR3s include the opening cysteine and the closing phenylalanine or tryptophan. The D gene is left open where the match is weak. A clone size is listed for some rows: how often the clone was seen (once, few, many), or a class if it is expanded.

D gene	V gene	J gene	clone size	CDR3 protein	CDR3 DNA
.	TRBV9	TRBJ1-5	once	CASSVGDRINQPQHF	TGTGCCAGCAGCGTAGGTGACAGGATTAATCAGCCCCAGCATTTT
TRBD1	TRBV30	TRBJ1-2	.	CAWSVLGQGSYGYTF	TGTGCCTGGAGTGTCCTAGGACAGGGTAGTTATGGCTACACCTTC
TRBD1	TRBV2	TRBJ1-2	.	CASSAMTGLYGYTF	TGTGCCAGCAGTGCGATGACAGGGCTCTATGGCTACACCTTC
.	TRBV7-3	TRBJ1-1	.	CASSLIPGMGTEAFF	TGTGCCAGCAGCTTAATACCAGGGATGGGCACTGAAGCTTTCTTT
TRBD1	TRBV14	TRBJ1-1	.	CASSQSQGAAFF	TGTGCCAGCAGCCAAAGCCAGGGGGCAGCTTTCTTT
.	TRBV6-1	TRBJ1-1	.	CASNRQVNTEAFF	TGTGCCAGCAACCGACAGGTGAACACTGAAGCTTTCTTT
.	TRBV6-5	TRBJ1-5	.	CASSYIQGNQPQHF	TGTGCCAGCAGTTATATACAGGGCAATCAGCCCCAGCATTTT
TRBD1	TRBV30	TRBJ2-7	.	CAWETPGQGSYEQYF	TGTGCCTGGGAAACTCCGGGACAGGGATCCTACGAGCAGTACTTC
.	TRBV5-6	TRBJ2-7	.	CASRGNHRAIYEQYF	TGTGCCAGCCGTGGGAATCACAGGGCTATTTACGAGCAGTACTTC
.	TRBV11-3	TRBJ2-2	.	CASSLFGNGELFF	TGTGCCAGCAGCTTATTCGGTAACGGGGAGCTGTTTTTT
TRBD2	TRBV6-5	TRBJ2-3	.	CASSYGGRADTQYF	TGTGCCAGCAGTTACGGCGGGAGGGCAGATACGCAGTATTTT
.	TRBV7-2	TRBJ1-1	.	CASSLLNRPARAFF	TGTGCCAGCAGCTTGTTGAACAGGCCGGCGCGAGCTTTCTTT
.	TRBV30	TRBJ1-1	.	CAWRQSTEAFF	TGTGCCTGGAGGCAGTCCACTGAAGCTTTCTTT
TRBD2	TRBV27	TRBJ2-7	once	CASTTSGRQPYEQYF	TGTGCCAGCACAACTAGCGGGAGACAGCCCTACGAGCAGTACTTC
TRBD1	TRBV27	TRBJ2-7	.	CASSFTGTGDYEQYF	TGTGCCAGCAGTTTCACCGGGACAGGGGACTACGAGCAGTACTTC
.	TRBV30	TRBJ1-3	.	CAWGRGRSGNTIYF	TGTGCCTGGGGTAGGGGGAGATCTGGAAACACCATATATTTT
TRBD2	TRBV28	TRBJ2-5	.	CASTRLAGAETQYF	TGTGCCAGCACAAGACTAGCGGGAGCTGAGACCCAGTACTTC
.	TRBV28	TRBJ1-1	.	CASTLQGTAFF	TGTGCCAGCACATTACAGGGTACGGCTTTCTTT
TRBD2	TRBV4-1	TRBJ2-7	.	CASSQLAGSSYEQYF	TGCGCCAGCAGCCAATTAGCGGGGAGCTCCTACGAGCAGTACTTC
TRBD2	TRBV7-6	TRBJ2-7	.	CASSSGRAYEQYF	TGTGCCAGCAGTAGCGGGAGGGCCTACGAGCAGTACTTC
.	TRBV19	TRBJ2-2	.	CASSIRVSAGELFF	TGTGCCAGTAGTATCAGGGTTTCGGCCGGGGAGCTGTTTTTT
.	TRBV15	TRBJ1-4	.	CATSRAGEKLFF	TGTGCCACCAGCAGGGCCGGGGAAAAACTGTTTTTT
.	TRBV5-6	TRBJ2-1	.	CASSLRWGQRLNEQFF	TGTGCCAGCAGCTTGAGGTGGGGTCAGCGGCTTAATGAGCAGTTCTTC
TRBD2	TRBV4-2	TRBJ2-1	.	CASSQGREGPYNEQFF	TGTGCCAGCAGCCAAGGTCGGGAGGGCCCCTACAATGAGCAGTTCTTC
.	TRBV27	TRBJ1-1	.	CASRTFLSQRLNTEAFF	TGTGCCAGCAGAACCTTCTTATCACAGAGATTGAACACTGAAGCTTTCTTT
.	TRBV6-5	TRBJ1-3	.	CASNSGMKDTIYF	TGTGCCAGCAACTCGGGGATGAAAGACACCATATATTTT
.	TRBV6-1	TRBJ1-1	.	CASRGLYTDTEAFF	TGTGCCAGCAGGGGGCTCTATACGGACACTGAAGCTTTCTTT
.	TRBV6-6	TRBJ1-1	once	CASSYSQGLQAFF	TGTGCCAGCAGTTACTCACAGGGTTTACAAGCTTTCTTT
TRBD1	TRBV5-4	TRBJ1-2	.	CASSSLQGAEGSYYGYTF	TGTGCCAGCAGCTCTTTACAGGGGGCAGAGGGAAGCTACTATGGCTACACCTTC
TRBD1	TRBV28	TRBJ1-2	.	CASSHGTAAQYGYTF	TGTGCCAGCAGTCACGGGACAGCAGCCCAATATGGCTACACCTTC
TRBD1	TRBV9	TRBJ2-1	.	CASSFLDRETNEQFF	TGTGCCAGCAGCTTCCTGGACAGGGAAACGAATGAGCAGTTCTTC
TRBD2	TRBV15	TRBJ2-2	.	CATSRYRPVEREVGGELFF	TGTGCCACCAGCAGATATAGACCGGTAGAGCGGGAGGTGGGCGGGGAGCTGTTTTTT
TRBD2	TRBV27	TRBJ2-7	.	CASSTTSAYEQYF	TGTGCCAGCAGTACAACTAGCGCCTACGAGCAGTACTTC
.	TRBV6-5	TRBJ2-1	.	CASSYGAGVNEQFF	TGTGCCAGCAGTTACGGGGCAGGGGTCAATGAGCAGTTCTTC
.	TRBV15	TRBJ2-7	.	CATSRDRQGYEQYF	TGTGCCACCAGCAGAGACAGGCAGGGCTACGAGCAGTACTTC
.	TRBV4-2	TRBJ2-7	.	CASSQVEGAYEQYF	TGTGCCAGCAGCCAAGTTGAAGGGGCCTACGAGCAGTACTTC
TRBD1	TRBV2	TRBJ2-4	.	CASNEGQGARLYF	TGTGCCAGCAATGAAGGACAGGGGGCGCGTCTGTACTTC
.	TRBV20-1	TRBJ2-1	.	CSAHQYNEQFF	TGCAGTGCGCACCAGTACAATGAGCAGTTCTTC
.	TRBV2	TRBJ2-7	.	CASTQDRVSYEQYF	TGTGCCAGCACACAGGACAGAGTCTCCTACGAGCAGTACTTC
.	TRBV15	TRBJ1-4	.	CATSRGQPNEKLFF	TGTGCCACCAGCAGAGGACAGCCTAATGAAAAACTGTTTTTT
TRBD1	TRBV5-1	TRBJ2-1	.	CASSPGQGPYNEQFF	TGCGCCAGCAGCCCGGGACAGGGCCCCTACAATGAGCAGTTCTTC
TRBD1	TRBV7-9	TRBJ1-2	.	CAIGTGSEGYTF	TGTGCCATAGGGACAGGGTCTGAGGGCTACACCTTC
TRBD1	TRBV6-5	TRBJ2-7	.	CASSYSTGEFPYEQYF	TGTGCCAGCAGTTACTCGACAGGGGAGTTTCCCTACGAGCAGTACTTC
.	TRBV27	TRBJ2-1	.	CASSLSRTRNQFF	TGTGCCAGCAGTTTATCGAGAACTAGGAATCAGTTCTTC
.	TRBV6-5	TRBJ2-2	.	CASSYSWPELFF	TGTGCCAGCAGTTACTCTTGGCCGGAGCTGTTTTTT
.	TRBV29-1	TRBJ2-2	.	CSVHRDSPTGELFF	TGCAGCGTTCACAGGGATTCGCCCACCGGGGAGCTGTTTTTT
.	TRBV7-2	TRBJ1-4	.	CASSLAQGTNEKLFF	TGTGCCAGCAGCTTAGCGCAGGGAACTAATGAAAAACTGTTTTTT
TRBD1	TRBV19	TRBJ1-5	.	CASSRTGFNQPQHF	TGTGCCAGTAGCAGGACAGGATTCAATCAGCCCCAGCATTTT